This TCR beta chain was sequenced for a study of shared clonotypes between healthy human individuals (dated by TCRdb to about 2020). For the study in its entirety: A couple of women and a few men aged 18 to 49 years were included in the cohort. Different laboratories and diverse techniques were used to prepare libraries and sequence TCR repertoires, to increase sequencing depth and limit assay-specific biases. Between about 0.85 and 9.5 billion PBMCs per donor were obtained by leukapheresis. For each donor, CD4 naive and CD4 memory were each given three plates, CD8 naive was given two plates, and CD8 memory was given one plate. To estimate repertoire size and how much clonotypes are shared between individuals, the study performed deep sequencing of blood TCR repertoires from a few healthy adults.

The germline V gene gives CDR1 as MDHEN and CDR2 as SYDVKM. After removal of 4 bases from V and 6 bases from J, the junction retains 3 bases not matched to a gene. The CDR3 contains 14 residues, cysteine and phenylalanine counted. Only the CDR3 portion is preserved as DNA: 42 bases, with reading frame beginning at the first base. The donors were healthy, HIV-negative adults with no recently reported acute infections or vaccinations. All donors were Caucasian adults living in Nashville, Tennessee, USA. CD4+ T cells were enriched by magnetic negative selection; naive cells were then positively selected on CD45RA, and the negative fraction formed the memory subset. After blood collection by leukapheresis, PBMCs were isolated using Ficoll-Histopaque density gradient centrifugation and then cryopreserved in the vapor phase of liquid nitrogen. Analytical flow cytometry was used to check the purity and quantity of every magnetically sorted T cell population. From each sorted fraction, genomic DNA was isolated and quantified by UV absorbance on a Nanodrop 2000c.

On the study overall, not on this receptor specifically: When a handful of donors were compared, the shared fraction of clonotypes was roughly 5% for naive CD4, 3% to 4% for naive CD8, roughly 2.5% for memory CD4, and 0.35% to 0.5% for memory CD8. Because the study included a small number of donors, the genetic and exposure-history diversity represented was limited. Only blood was sampled, and tissue TCR repertoires likely differ from those in blood. Estimated clonotype richness was generally larger for naive than for memory subsets. Compared with non-shared clonotypes, the clonotypes found in all four sorted-subset donors had higher generation probabilities. Pairwise subsampling indicated that sequencing depth was expected to affect the degree of clonotype sharing among donors. Rarefaction of sorted-subset datasets indicated incomplete sequencing despite the large sequencing depth.

Comments on this clone: What antigen it recognizes has not been identified. No much larger clonotype is one base removed from it; base qualities were not supplied.

TCR CDR3 regions were amplified from genomic DNA by multiplex PCR using the deep immunoSEQ assay. Extracted genomic DNA from each cell subset was distributed evenly across all wells of several immunoSEQ 96-well plates, and each plate was treated as a replicate. For sorted subsets, 200 to 250 ng of genomic DNA, equivalent to about 30,000 T cell genomes, went into each replicate PCR. Purified libraries were measured with a Qubit 3.0 fluorometer, size-checked on a Bioanalyzer 2100, and measured again with the KAPA Library Quantification kit. A separate single-read 150-cycle Illumina NextSeq 550 flow cell was used to sequence each immunoSEQ 96-well plate. Turning to the authors' computational methods: Because the immunoSEQ output held only junctional sequences and lacked quality scores, the filtering could not match the filtering applied to full-length reads. Sequences were annotated with PyIR, a Python wrapper for IgBLAST v1.9, and V/J genes and CDR3 were assigned using IMGT germline references. Reads were removed for weak V/J assignments (E-value above 1e-6), missing CDR3, stop codons, out-of-frame junctions, or ambiguous translated residues. V3J clonotypes were defined by identical inferred V gene, J gene, and CDR3 amino acid sequence. To compute the percentage overlap between repertoires, the number of shared unique clonotypes was divided by the size of the smaller repertoire. Three approaches were used to assess repertoire richness: RTK rarefaction, the Chao1 estimator, and Recon v2.1 estimates of unobserved clonotypes. Generation probabilities were computed with OLGA for all TCRbeta clonotypes obtained by the gDNA method from a handful of donors. The clones in this table, taken by TCRdb from immuneACCESS, are in-frame only. Not every clone is retained; where verified, under half of the shortfall comes from an unresolved V gene, and the cause of the rest is unknown. The DNA gave D and trimming, while V, J and clone size come from that table. Recorded for this sample are some 1.5 million clones; roughly 95% of them occurred a single time. The ten most abundant clones make up 1% to 1.5% of the sample.

The rearrangement joined TRBV28 to TRBJ2-2; TRBD1 aligns with 9 central bases. This sequence was found in a young man in good health. The source material was naive CD4+ T cells sorted from blood. According to the study, the label for this sample's cell subset or site signals: CD45RA+ positively selected. The DNA sequence reads TGTGCCAGCAGTTCGACAGGGGGTCCCGGGGAGCTGTTTTTT. Its amino acids are CASSSTGGPGELFF.